This T cell receptor beta chain emerged from a study of radiation and T cells in renal cell carcinoma. Study findings and constraints: In blood, top tumor clones expanded by 2 weeks, shrinking by 4.

Method: immunoSEQ multiplex PCR; TCRdb's copy keeps in-frame clones and lacks some. This table has 140,000 or so clones, approximately 86% appearing once. A word on this clone: Its antigen is still unknown.

Time point of the sample: blood 4 weeks post-SBRT, at nephrectomy. Regarding treatment: 15 Gy SBRT to primary tumor, nephrectomy 4 weeks later. Nephrectomy followed 15 Gy stereotactic body radiation by 4 weeks. This renal cell carcinoma was of the clear cell type. Germline loops: CDR1 SGHRS, CDR2 YFSETQ. V lost 4 bases and J 2 bases, leaving 13 bases between the germline ends. The CDR3 runs to 15 residues. The source of this sequence is a woman aged 45-60 years with renal cell carcinoma. This rearrangement joins TRBV5-1 to TRBJ2-1; D unclear. The starting material was blood, obtained from a patient whose treatment included radiotherapy and nephrectomy. CDR3 bases: TGCGCCAGCAGCCCCTCTATGTCGACCTACAATGAGCAGTTCTTC. Translating gives CASSPSMSTYNEQFF.